A single sample gave rise to the 14 T cell receptor beta chains below, sequenced in a study of blood T cell repertoires in COVID-19. Generated by immunoSEQ multiplex PCR, the TCRdb table keeps only in-frame clones and is missing some. The sample includes about 98,000 clones, about 91% of them seen just once. The sample consisted of peripheral blood. These receptors all come from a man aged 18-30 years with acute or convalescent COVID-19.

As DNA, the CDR3 is TGTGCCAGCAGCCACCCGACAGGGCATGGCTACACCTTC. Its protein product is CASSHPTGHGYTF. The rearrangement links TRBV14 to TRBJ1-2; TRBD1 matches 7 bases. This CDR3 is 13 amino acids long. V shed 3 bases, J shed 6 bases, and the junction held 4 bases outside the gene matches. Germline CDR1 reads SGHDN; CDR2 reads FVKESK.

V is TRBV29-1 and J is TRBJ1-2, with D tentatively TRBD1 (6 bases). The CDR3 totals 14 residues. Germline V gene lookup returns CDR1 SQVTM and CDR2 ANQGSEA. Between the trimmed V and J ends, which lost 2 bases and 1 base, there was a span of 11 bases. The CDR3 DNA sequence: TGCAGCGTTGAATCGACAGGCAATAACTATGGCTACACCTTC. This encodes CSVESTGNNYGYTF. The full variable domain, rest sourced from reference TRBV29-1 and TRBJ1-2, is SAVISQKPSRDICQRGTSLTIQCQVDSQVTMMFWYRQQPGQSLTLIATANQGSEATYESGFVIDKFPISRPNLTFSTLTVSNMSPEDSSIYLCSVESTGNNYGYTFGSGTRLTVV.

This chain uses TRBV14 with TRBJ2-2, with D tentatively TRBD2 (7 bases). Trimming left V 8 bases short and J 1 base short, with 23 bases between. Germline V CDR1 and CDR2: SGHDN, FVKESK. The length of the CDR3 is 18 residues. This CDR3 reads CASEEGGASTRNTGELFF. As DNA, the CDR3 is TGTGCCAGCGAGGAGGGGGGGGCCTCAACGCGGAACACCGGGGAGCTGTTTTTT.

The chain is built from TRBV11-3 and TRBJ2-2; D perhaps matches TRBD1 (6 bases). The germline CDR1 and CDR2 sequences are SGHNT and YENEEA. V gave up 6 bases and J gave up 5 bases, with 13 bases separating them. The CDR3 is 14 residues long. The CDR3 is CASSPRGLTGELFF. The CDR3 region has the DNA TGTGCCAGCAGTCCCAGGGGTTTAACCGGGGAGCTGTTTTTT.

This chain joins TRBV10-2 and TRBJ1-2, with D possibly being TRBD1 (6 bases). CDR3 length: 12 residues. Germline V lookup: CDR1 WSHSY, CDR2 SAAADI. V was pared by 3 bases and J by 8 bases, with 10 bases between. This CDR3 is CASSDGGLGYTF. Here the CDR3 DNA reads TGCGCCAGCAGTGATGGGGGCCTCGGCTACACCTTC.

The rearrangement links TRBV5-1 to TRBJ1-1, with 8 bases matching TRBD1. V lost 3 bases and J lost 5; bases outside the gene matches: 6. CDR3 length equals 14 residues. Germline lookup yields CDR1 SGHRS and CDR2 YFSETQ. The CDR3 DNA follows: TGCGCCAGCAGCTCAGGACAGGGACGAACTGAAGCTTTCTTT. Translating gives CASSSGQGRTEAFF.

This clone was detected only once. The chain links TRBV6-5 to TRBJ1-3; TRBD1 matches at 7 bases. The V segment lost 6 bases and the J segment 2 bases; nucleotides outside the gene matches: 7. The CDR3 has 15 amino acids. Germline V gives CDR1 MNHEY, CDR2 SVGAGI. This CDR3 reads CASRLITGAGNTIYF. The DNA for the CDR3 is TGTGCCAGCAGACTGATAACAGGGGCTGGAAACACCATATATTTT.

The chain is built from TRBV18 and TRBJ1-2; TRBD1 agrees at 11 bases. The CDR3 is 17 amino acids. The ends lost 2 bases at V and 5 bases at J; junction bases unmatched: 10. Germline CDR1 KGHSH, CDR2 LQKENI. The DNA for the CDR3 is TGTGCCAGCTCACCATCTGAGGACAGGGGGCGAAATTATGGCTACACCTTC. This gives the protein CASSPSEDRGRNYGYTF.

The V call is TRBV5-1, the J call TRBJ1-2; possibly TRBD1 for D (6 bases). V was pared by 1 base and J by 3 bases, with 10 bases between. Germline assignment: CDR1 SGHRS and CDR2 YFSETQ. The CDR3 has 14 amino acids. CDR3 DNA: TGCGCCAGCAGCTTGAAGGACAGTTACTATGGCTACACCTTC. Translating it yields CASSLKDSYYGYTF.

This clone was detected once. J is TRBJ2-7 and V is TRBV27; TRBD1 is a possible D gene (5 bases). The CDR3 is 13 residues long. With 6 bases removed from V and 7 bases from J, the gap between germline ends came to 16 bases. The V gene's germline CDR1 is MNHEY and CDR2 SMNVEV (reference sequence). The CDR3 DNA reads TGTGCCAGCAGACCCCTAAGGGCAGGGGAGCAGTACTTC. Its translation: CASRPLRAGEQYF.

The chain combines TRBV11-2 with TRBJ1-1; the D is unclear. There are 11 residues in the CDR3. Trimming removed 7 bases from V and 4 bases from J, with 7 bases in between. Germline values: CDR1 SGHAT, CDR2 FQNNGV. Written as DNA, the CDR3 is TGTGCCAGCATGGCGGTCACTGAAGCTTTCTTT. Its translation is CASMAVTEAFF. The full variable domain, its missing parts supplied by reference TRBV11-2 and TRBJ1-1, is EAGVAQSPRYKIIEKRQSVAFWCNPISGHATLYWYQQILGQGPKLLIQFQNNGVVDDSQLPKDRFSAERLKGVDSTLKIQPAKLEDSAVYLCASMAVTEAFFGQGTRLTVV.

The J gene is TRBJ2-7, the V gene TRBV25-1; TRBD1 matches 9 bases. Germline V gene sequence: CDR1 MGHDK, CDR2 SYGVNS. This CDR3 contains 17 residues. V lost 2 bases to trimming and J lost 6 bases; unmatched junction nucleotides: 14. In DNA form, the CDR3 reads TGTGCCAGCAGTGAAGCTCGACCGGGACAGGGTGCCGGCGAGCAGTACTTC. It is translated as CASSEARPGQGAGEQYF.

The J gene is TRBJ1-1, the V gene TRBV16; D gene ambiguous. CDR1 and CDR2 from the germline V gene are KGHSY and FQNENV. Trimming left V 2 bases short and J 3 bases short, with 4 bases between. This CDR3 region has 12 residues. CDR3 DNA: TGTGCCAGCAGCCAAGGGCACACTGAAGCTTTCTTT. Its translation: CASSQGHTEAFF.

Points on this clone: This same CDR3 is encoded by further DNA sequences in the sample. The gene calls are TRBV27 and TRBJ1-5, with TRBD1 as a possible D gene (5 bases). Germline lookup yields CDR1 MNHEY and CDR2 SMNVEV (reference sequence). V lost 3 bases and J 3 bases, leaving 6 bases between the germline ends. The CDR3 extends over 13 amino acids. The CDR3: CASSLTANQPQHF. CDR3 DNA sequence: TGTGCCAGCAGTTTGACAGCCAATCAGCCCCAGCATTTT.